A single sample gave rise to the 5 T cell receptor beta chains below, sequenced in a study of graft-versus-host responses after intestinal transplantation. These receptors are not linked to any known antigen. Data came from immunoSEQ multiplex PCR; TCRdb stores just in-frame clones and leaves some out. The sample shows approximately 99,000 clones, 91% of them seen only once. Sequenced material: unstimulated CD4+ T cells sorted from spleen or lymph node cells, taken before transplant. All receptors derive from a human donor who was the organ donor for an intestinal transplant.

V is TRBV6-4 and J is TRBJ2-1; 7 bases align to TRBD1. CDR1 and CDR2 (germline): MRHNA, SNTAGT. The CDR3 loop spans 13 amino acids. The ends lost 4 bases at V and 7 bases at J; junction bases unmatched: 4. The CDR3 spells CASSGDSSNEQFF. CDR3 DNA: TGTGCCAGCAGTGGGGACAGTTCGAATGAGCAGTTCTTC.

The rearrangement links TRBV18 to TRBJ1-3, with a weak D call TRBD1 (6 bases). CDR1 and CDR2 (germline): KGHSH, LQKENI. The CDR3 runs to 16 residues. Trimming took off 1 base at V and 0 bases at J, with 10 bases between the two ends. CDR3 region: CASSPRQEASGNTIYF. CDR3 nucleotide sequence: TGTGCCAGCTCACCACGACAGGAGGCCTCTGGAAACACCATATATTTT.

The rearrangement joins TRBV30 to TRBJ2-2; 11 positions agree with TRBD1. Germline lookup yields CDR1 GTSNPN and CDR2 SVGIG (reference sequence). This CDR3 has 16 amino acids. After removal of 1 base from V and 7 bases from J, the junction contained 8 bases not matched to a gene. This CDR3 reads CAWSGRDRGTVGELFF. The CDR3 DNA sequence: TGTGCCTGGAGTGGCCGGGACAGGGGGACTGTCGGGGAGCTGTTTTTT.

The chain has TRBV7-3 and TRBJ2-5, with TRBD2 as a possible D gene (6 bases). The CDR3 spans 16 residues. Germline assignment: CDR1 SGHTA and CDR2 FQGTGA. V shed 2 bases and J shed 5 bases, with 18 bases lying between them. CDR3 in amino acids: CASSLGGIGEVETQYF. CDR3 bases: TGTGCCAGCAGCTTAGGTGGGATTGGGGAGGTGGAGACCCAGTACTTC. Variable domain in full (rest from reference TRBV7-3 and TRBJ2-5): GAGVSQTPSNKVTEKGKYVELRCDPISGHTALYWYRQSLGQGPEFLIYFQGTGAADDSGLPNDRFFAVRPEGSVSTLKIQRTERGDSAVYLCASSLGGIGEVETQYFGPGTRLLVL.

This clone was seen once. This chain connects TRBV5-6 to TRBJ2-1; 8 nucleotides align to TRBD1. The V segment lost 5 bases and the J segment 13 bases; nucleotides outside the gene matches: 11. Germline loops: CDR1 SGHDT, CDR2 YYEEEE. CDR3 length equals 13 residues. The CDR3 loop reads CASRITGGRGQFF. CDR3 sequence (DNA): TGTGCCAGCAGAATTACAGGGGGAAGGGGCCAGTTCTTC.